Included here is one T cell receptor (beta chain) sequence, with context. This CDR3 is built from 16 residues. The V gene end was trimmed by 0 bases and the J gene end by 8 bases; junction bases not matched to a gene: 11. Germline V CDR1 and CDR2: KGHSH, LQKENI. This sample is part of a study of shared clonotypes between healthy human individuals. CD4+ cells yielded CD45RA+ naive and CD45RA-negative memory subsets. Researchers ran the assay at a deep level. Per the study methods: ImmunoSEQ supplied junction-only sequences lacking quality scores, so filtering was different. Assay: immunoSEQ multiplex PCR; the TCRdb copy retains only in-frame clones and omits some. The V and J calls and clone size come from that table; D and trimming were worked out from the DNA. Here the sample spans 950,000 to 1,100,000 clones, around 74% being singletons.

The sequencing sample was made of memory CD4+ T cells sorted from blood. The subset is: CD45RA-negative fraction. This chain uses TRBV18 with TRBJ1-2, with TRBD1 matching over 8 bases. The receptor was derived from a man aged 18-30 years in good health. DNA for the CDR3: TGTGCCAGCTCACCACCGGAAACAGGGGGGACATGGGGCTACACCTTC. Amino acids: CASSPPETGGTWGYTF.